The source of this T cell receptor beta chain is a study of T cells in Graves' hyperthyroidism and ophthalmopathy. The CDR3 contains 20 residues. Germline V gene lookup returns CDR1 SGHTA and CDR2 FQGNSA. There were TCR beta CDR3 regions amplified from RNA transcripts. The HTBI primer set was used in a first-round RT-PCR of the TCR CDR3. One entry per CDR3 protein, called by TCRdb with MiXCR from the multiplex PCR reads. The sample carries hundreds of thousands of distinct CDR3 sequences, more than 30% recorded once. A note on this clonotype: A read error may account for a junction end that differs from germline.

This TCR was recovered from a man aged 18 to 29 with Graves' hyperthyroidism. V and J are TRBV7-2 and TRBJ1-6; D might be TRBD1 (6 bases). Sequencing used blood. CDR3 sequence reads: CASSQGLLSARGSYNSPLHF. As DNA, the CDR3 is TGCGCCAGCAGCCAGGGGCTCCTCTCAGCTCGGGGATCCTATAATTCACCCCTCCACTTT.